Shown below are 14 T cell receptor beta chains from a single sample sequenced in a study of T cell responses to AZD1222 COVID-19 vaccine. The protocol was immunoSEQ multiplex PCR, while the TCRdb copy is restricted to in-frame clones and leaves out a portion. In the table there are 83,000 or so clones, about 84% of which are singletons. The specimen comprised peripheral blood, sampled on day 0 of AZD1222 vaccination. The origin of the receptors is an adult in good health.

This chain connects TRBV12-3 or TRBV12-4 to TRBJ2-3; 12 nucleotides align to TRBD2. This CDR3 is built from 13 residues. The CDR3 DNA reads TGTGCGACTAGCGGGGGCAGCACAGATACGCAGTATTTT. This translates into CATSGGSTDTQYF.

The sample holds one count of this clone. The V and J genes are TRBV19 and TRBJ2-4, with D uncertain. The germline CDR1 and CDR2 sequences are LNHDA and SQIVND (reference sequence). CDR3 length equals 15 residues. The ends were cut back, 6 bases at V and 1 base at J, with 13 bases in the middle. The CDR3: CASRIQSSAKNIQYF. CDR3 nucleotides: TGTGCCAGTAGGATACAGTCTTCCGCCAAAAACATTCAGTACTTC.

This rearrangement joins TRBV2 to TRBJ1-1, with TRBD1 identical over 8 bases. The CDR3 is 13 amino acids. V gave up 7 bases and J gave up 4 bases; unmatched junction bases: 5. Per the germline V gene, CDR1 is SNHLY and CDR2 is FYNNEI. This CDR3 is CASTGGAGTEAFF. The CDR3 coding sequence is TGTGCCAGCACAGGGGGCGCCGGCACTGAAGCTTTCTTT.

The chain couples TRBV5-1 to TRBJ2-3, with D unresolved. The ends were cut back, 1 base at V and 1 base at J, with 19 bases in the middle. Germline V gene lookup returns CDR1 SGHRS and CDR2 YFSETQ. CDR3 length: 18 amino acids. CDR3 in amino acids: CASSLSFLRSFGTDTQYF. CDR3 DNA: TGCGCCAGCAGCTTGTCGTTTCTCCGGAGCTTCGGCACAGATACGCAGTATTTT.

The gene calls are TRBV5-1 and TRBJ2-1; 11 bases match TRBD2. Trimming took 3 bases from V and 4 from J; bases not matched to a gene: 6. Germline V lookup: CDR1 SGHRS, CDR2 YFSETQ. This CDR3 is 16 amino acids long. CDR3 loop: CASSSRLAGFYNEQFF. CDR3 nucleotides: TGCGCCAGCAGCTCCAGACTAGCGGGGTTTTACAATGAGCAGTTCTTC. Filled out from reference TRBV5-1 and TRBJ2-1, the complete variable domain reads KAGVTQTPRYLIKTRGQQVTLSCSPISGHRSVSWYQQTPGQGLQFLFEYFSETQRNKGNFPGRFSGRQFSNSRSEMNVSTLELGDSALYLCASSSRLAGFYNEQFFGPGTRLTVL.

The genes are TRBV10-3 and TRBJ1-2; no reliable D call. The length of the CDR3 is 16 residues. Deletions cut 1 base from V and 6 bases from J, with 18 bases between. Germline V gene sequence: CDR1 ENHRY, CDR2 SYGVKD. The CDR3: CAISEWEVLERHGYTF. CDR3 in DNA: TGTGCCATCAGTGAGTGGGAGGTGTTGGAGCGCCATGGCTACACCTTC.

V gene TRBV13 combines with J gene TRBJ1-2; 7 nucleotides line up with TRBD1. CDR1 is PRHDT, CDR2 FYEKMQ, per germline (reference sequence). The ends lost 5 bases at V and 6 bases at J; junction bases unmatched: 6. The CDR3 extends over 13 amino acids. The CDR3 DNA sequence: TGTGCCAGCAGCCCCAACGACAGGGATGGCTACACCTTC. This codes for CASSPNDRDGYTF.

The V gene is TRBV27, the J gene TRBJ1-2; maybe TRBD1 (5 bases). Germline values: CDR1 MNHEY, CDR2 SMNVEV (reference sequence). This CDR3 has 14 residues. V gave up 5 bases and J gave up 4 bases, with 14 bases separating them. The CDR3 sequence: CASSPSQGPYGYTF. DNA of the CDR3: TGTGCCAGCAGTCCCTCTCAGGGACCCTATGGCTACACCTTC.

The rearrangement uses TRBV7-2 and TRBJ1-5, with 8 bases fitting TRBD1. The CDR3 totals 15 residues. The J segment lost 6 bases and the V segment lost 1 base, leaving 5 bases of the junction unmatched. Germline CDR1 is SGHTA and CDR2 is FQGNSA. CDR3 sequence: CASSLGTGRGQPQHF. CDR3 bases: TGTGCCAGCAGCTTAGGGACAGGGAGGGGTCAGCCCCAGCATTTT.

CDR3 nucleotides: TGTGCCAGCTCATCTGGACAGGGATTTGAAGCTTTCTTT. Translation: CASSSGQGFEAFF. The chain carries TRBV18 and TRBJ1-1, with 8 positions matching TRBD1. Trimming at V came to 5 bases and at J to 7 bases, leaving 6 bases not matched to a gene. The germline V gene has CDR1 KGHSH and CDR2 LQKENI. CDR3 length: 13 amino acids.

In its sample, this clone was seen once. V gene TRBV4-2 combines with J gene TRBJ1-4, with a weak D call TRBD1 (5 bases). Trimming pared 0 bases from V and 1 base from J, leaving 15 bases between. Germline V gene sequence: CDR1 LGHNA, CDR2 YNFKEQ. This CDR3 has 18 residues. The CDR3 DNA sequence: TGTGCCAGCAGCCAAGAACCCCGACGACAGCGAACTAATGAAAAACTGTTTTTT. It is translated as CASSQEPRRQRTNEKLFF.

The V gene is TRBV5-4, the J gene TRBJ2-6; the D is unclear. The V end lost 1 base, the J end lost 0 bases, and 5 bases lay between the germline ends. CDR1 is SGHNT, CDR2 YYREEE, per germline (reference sequence). The length of the CDR3 is 15 residues. This CDR3 is CASSLRLSGANVLTF. The CDR3 DNA is TGTGCCAGCAGCTTGCGACTCTCTGGGGCCAACGTCCTGACTTTC.

This clone was counted a single time. J is TRBJ2-5 and V is TRBV19; tentatively, D is TRBD1 (5 bases). Germline V gives CDR1 LNHDA, CDR2 SQIVND (reference sequence). Trimming removed 3 bases at V and 2 bases at J, with 16 bases between. There are 16 residues in the CDR3. The CDR3 loop reads CASSIWAGNLQETQYF. The CDR3 nucleotides read TGTGCCAGTAGTATTTGGGCAGGGAACCTTCAAGAGACCCAGTACTTC. The complete variable domain, with remaining parts taken from reference TRBV19 and TRBJ2-5, reads DGGITQSPKYLFRKEGQNVTLSCEQNLNHDAMYWYRQDPGQGLRLIYYSQIVNDFQKGDIAEGYSVSREKKESFPLTVTSAQKNPTAFYLCASSIWAGNLQETQYFGPGTRLLVL.

The count of this clone is one. This chain links TRBV11-2 with TRBJ1-5; TRBD1 agrees at 7 bases. V lost 4 bases, J lost 2 bases, and 2 bases stayed unmatched. Germline V gives CDR1 SGHAT, CDR2 FQNNGV. The length of the CDR3 is 14 residues. In DNA, the CDR3 is TGTGCCAGCAGCTATACAGGGGGCAATCAGCCCCAGCATTTT. This translates into CASSYTGGNQPQHF.